Listed below are T cell receptor beta chains from one sample, sequenced in a study of cytomegalovirus exposure and HLA in healthy donors. The data were produced by immunoSEQ multiplex PCR, yet TCRdb's version contains in-frame clones alone and is incomplete. The sample has approximately 180,000 clones, 80% to 85% seen once; the top ten hold 1.1%. Sequences were obtained from PBMCs. These receptors all stem from a woman in her 40s in good health and CMV-seronegative. Both conserved end residues are part of each CDR3. The D gene is left open where the match is weak. Size is stated for part of the rows, as once, few or many counts, or as a class when the clone is expanded.

V gene	J gene	D gene	clone size	CDR3 DNA	CDR3 protein
TRBV11-3	TRBJ1-3	-	-	TGTGCCAGCAGCCGGAGAGGGCCTGGAAACACCATATATTTT	CASSRRGPGNTIYF
TRBV7-9	TRBJ1-5	-	-	TGTGCCAGCAGCTTTTTCGGGACTTTAGGGCAGCCCCAGCATTTT	CASSFFGTLGQPQHF
TRBV4-3	TRBJ2-1	TRBD1	-	TGCGCCAGCAGCCAAGATTCCCGACAGGGATACAATGAGCAGTTCTTC	CASSQDSRQGYNEQFF
TRBV5-1	TRBJ2-7	-	-	TGCGCCAGCAGCCAGGGCGGAAATGAGCAGTACTTC	CASSQGGNEQYF
TRBV6-5	TRBJ2-1	-	-	TGTGCCAGCAAGGGGCTCTCCTACAATGAGCAGTTCTTC	CASKGLSYNEQFF
TRBV7-9	TRBJ1-2	TRBD1	-	TGTGCCAGCAGCACAATGGCAGGGGGCCATGGCTACACCTTC	CASSTMAGGHGYTF
TRBV6-5	TRBJ2-1	TRBD2	-	TGTGCCAGCAGTTATTTGGCGGGAGGGTCCTACAATGAGCAGTTCTTC	CASSYLAGGSYNEQFF
TRBV5-5	TRBJ1-4	TRBD1	once	TGTGCCAGCAGCCGTGCCCGACAGGGGGGTGAAAAACTGTTTTTT	CASSRARQGGEKLFF
TRBV9	TRBJ2-1	-	-	TGTGCCAGCAGCGTAGTAACAGGGAACAATGAGCAGTTCTTC	CASSVVTGNNEQFF
TRBV30	TRBJ2-2	TRBD1	-	TGTGCCTGGAGTGACGGGACAGACACCGGGGAGCTGTTTTTT	CAWSDGTDTGELFF
TRBV19	TRBJ2-1	-	-	TGTGCCAGTTCCACCCGGGGGACCGCTAGCTGGGGGAATGAGCAGTTCTTC	CASSTRGTASWGNEQFF
TRBV5-4	TRBJ1-4	TRBD1	-	TGTGCCAGCACCTCAGGGGGCACTAATGAAAAACTGTTTTTT	CASTSGGTNEKLFF
TRBV7-2	TRBJ2-5	-	-	TGTGCCAGCAGCTTATATACCGTAGCGAACCAAGAGACCCAGTACTTC	CASSLYTVANQETQYF
TRBV6-6	TRBJ2-1	-	-	TGTGCCAGCGTCCGGGACTTGATTTACAATGAGCAGTTCTTC	CASVRDLIYNEQFF
TRBV27	TRBJ2-3	-	-	TGTGCCAGCAGTTACCAGGGGCGGGAGCCTACAGATACGCAGTATTTT	CASSYQGREPTDTQYF
TRBV28	TRBJ1-1	-	-	TGTGCCGGCAGTTTGTCTATCCAATCGGGAGCTTTCTTT	CAGSLSIQSGAFF
TRBV19	TRBJ1-3	TRBD1	-	TGTGCCAGTAGTATCGACAGGGATAGTGGGTCTGGAAACACCATATATTTT	CASSIDRDSGSGNTIYF
TRBV5-6	TRBJ2-7	TRBD2	-	TGTGCCAGCAGCCCGGGACTAGCGGTATACGAGCAGTACTTC	CASSPGLAVYEQYF
TRBV9	TRBJ1-3	TRBD1	-	TGTGCCAGCAGCGTAGGGGACAGCTTCTCTGGAAACACCATATATTTT	CASSVGDSFSGNTIYF
TRBV7-9	TRBJ1-2	-	-	TGTGCCAGCAGCTTAGTGATGACAGATGGCTACACCTTC	CASSLVMTDGYTF
TRBV5-4	TRBJ2-1	TRBD1	-	TGTGCCAGCAGCTTGGGGGGACAGGGGTCAGATGAGCAGTTCTTC	CASSLGGQGSDEQFF
TRBV10-3	TRBJ2-7	-	-	TGTGCCATCAGTGAACAACCGGGACTTTCCTACGAGCAGTACTTC	CAISEQPGLSYEQYF
TRBV30	TRBJ2-1	TRBD2	-	TGTGCCTGGAGCCGTAGCCTAGCGGGAGTTAATGAGCAGTTCTTC	CAWSRSLAGVNEQFF
TRBV27	TRBJ2-7	TRBD1	-	TGTGCCAGCAGTTTACTGGGACAGGGAGAAGAGCAGTACTTC	CASSLLGQGEEQYF